This is a list of T cell receptor beta chains from one sample in a study of blood T cell repertoires in COVID-19. The assay was immunoSEQ multiplex PCR, and TCRdb's table has in-frame clones only and misses some. The sample includes tens of thousands of clones, about 83% of them seen just once. Sequences were obtained from peripheral blood. Receptor source: a woman older than 75 with acute or convalescent COVID-19. Both conserved end residues are part of each CDR3. The order of the fields is V gene, clone size, D gene, J gene, CDR3 DNA, CDR3 protein. The D gene is left open where the match is weak. For some rows the clone size is stated as once, few or many, or as a class when expanded; others skip it.

>TRBV5-1|-|TRBD1|TRBJ1-6
TGCGCCAGCAGCTTGGGACAGGGTTCTAATTCACCCCTCCACTTT
CASSLGQGSNSPLHF
>TRBV24-1|-|-|TRBJ1-4
TGTGCCCCATGGGGCACAGACGAAAAACTGTTTTTT
CAPWGTDEKLFF
>TRBV28|-|-|TRBJ1-3
TGTGCCAGCAGTTTATACCCGGGGGCTGGAAACACCATATATTTT
CASSLYPGAGNTIYF
>TRBV9|-|TRBD2|TRBJ2-1
TGTGCCAGCAGCGTCGCGGGGGGGACGCCATTTTCCAATGAGCAGTTCTTC
CASSVAGGTPFSNEQFF
>TRBV27|-|-|TRBJ1-6
TGTGCCAGCAGCCTCGGGGGACCCCTCCACTTT
CASSLGGPLHF
>TRBV23-1|-|TRBD1|TRBJ1-1
TGCGCCAGCAGTCACGAAGACAGGGTGAACACTGAAGCTTTCTTT
CASSHEDRVNTEAFF
>TRBV5-1|-|TRBD1|TRBJ1-2
TGCGCCAGCAGCTGGGGGACAGGGGGCGGCTATGGCTACACCTTC
CASSWGTGGGYGYTF
>TRBV7-8|-|TRBD1|TRBJ2-5
TGTGCCAGCAGCCGCCAGGGGGCATCAAACCAAGAGACCCAGTACTTC
CASSRQGASNQETQYF
>TRBV5-1|once|-|TRBJ1-6
TGCGCCAGCAGCTTGTCGCTTGGCGCGGGGTCACCCCTCCACTTT
CASSLSLGAGSPLHF
>TRBV19|-|TRBD1|TRBJ1-2
TGTGCCAGTAGTGTCCAGGGGGAGGAAGACTATGGCTACACCTTC
CASSVQGEEDYGYTF
>TRBV4-3|-|TRBD1|TRBJ1-2
TGCGCCAGCAGCCAAAGCCCATACGGGACAGGGGGGAATGGCTACACCTTC
CASSQSPYGTGGNGYTF
>TRBV18|-|-|TRBJ1-1
TGTGCCAGCTCACGGGGGCCGCAGAACACTGAAGCTTTCTTT
CASSRGPQNTEAFF
>TRBV5-1|-|TRBD1|TRBJ1-1
TGCGCCAGCAACCCGATTGAGGGACAGGGACCTTTAGGTGAAGCTTTCTTT
CASNPIEGQGPLGEAFF
>TRBV30|-|-|TRBJ1-1
TGTGCCGGAGGTGCGGGTCCTGCCAACACTGAAGCTTTCTTT
CAGGAGPANTEAFF
>TRBV7-3|few|-|TRBJ2-5
TGTGCCAGCAGCCCGCAGGGGGAGATTCGGGGGAAAGAGACCCAGTACTTC
CASSPQGEIRGKETQYF
>TRBV5-1|once|-|TRBJ1-1
TGCGCCAGCAGCTTAGGGGGAGCGAACACTGAAGCTTTCTTT
CASSLGGANTEAFF